What follows is one T cell receptor beta chain and its context. Its target is not known. Trimming stripped 6 bases from V and 7 bases from J, with 6 bases between. The CDR3 runs to 10 residues. CDR1 and CDR2 (germline): MDHEN, SYDVKM. The sample originates from a study of T cell repertoires in cytomegalovirus infection. In TCRdb, the reads were re-called with MiXCR into one record per CDR3 protein. Counted here are 150,000 to 160,000 distinct CDR3 sequences, around 24% occurring once; the ten biggest clones make up 10% to 11%. Broader study findings: The ex vivo response showed dominance by HLA-C-restricted CMV-specific TCR beta clonotypes.

Sequenced sample: PBMCs. The chain has TRBV28 and TRBJ1-1, with a weak D call TRBD1 (6 bases). This sequence originates from a human donor in good health (CMV status not recorded). Some clones in this sample may be carry-over from other donors' samples. CDR3 nucleotides: TGTGCCAGCAGGGACAGTGAAGCTTTCTTT. It specifies CASRDSEAFF.